Listed here are 4 T cell receptor beta chains from one sample, sequenced in a study of blood T cells in healthy people across ages. PCR was performed a second time for roughly 7 to 12 cycles using a sample-barcoded 5' primer and a J-beta primer mix. TCRdb reanalysed the 5' RACE reads using MiXCR and keeps one entry per CDR3 protein. The repertoire has about 1,400,000 distinct CDR3 sequences, 42% of them found once; the top ten carry 6.5% to 10%. Sequenced sample: blood. The receptors here all came from a woman aged 18-35 years in good health.

This clonotype has more than one count but fewer than ten. The chain has TRBV10-1 and TRBJ2-4, with D maybe TRBD2 (6 bases). Germline CDR1 and CDR2: WNHNN and SYGVQD (reference sequence). Between the trimmed V and J ends, which lost 3 bases and 3 bases, there was a span of 9 bases. The CDR3 has 14 amino acids. The CDR3 nucleotides read TGCGCCAGCAGTGAAGGAGGGGACAAAAACATTCAGTACTTC. It encodes CASSEGGDKNIQYF.

This clonotype has only a few counts. J is TRBJ2-7 and V is TRBV2, with D maybe TRBD1 (7 bases). V lost 3 bases to trimming and J lost 2 bases, with 11 bases between them. The CDR3 has 14 amino acids. CDR1 SNHLY and CDR2 FYNNEI come from the germline V gene. The CDR3 bases are TGTGCCAGCAGTGATGGAGGGGGCACCTACGAGCAGTACTTC. It is translated as CASSDGGGTYEQYF.

This clonotype was counted between two and nine times. The chain carries TRBV3-1 and TRBJ2-6; 8 bases agree with TRBD1. Losses at the gene ends were 4 bases for V and 4 bases for J; bases not matched to a gene: 3. Germline CDR1 and CDR2: LGHDT and YNNKEL (reference sequence). The CDR3 loop spans 15 amino acids. The CDR3 spells CASSPQGVGANVLTF. The CDR3, as DNA: TGTGCCAGCAGCCCACAGGGGGTGGGGGCCAACGTCCTGACTTTC.

V is TRBV5-1 and J is TRBJ1-1; 9 bases are shared with TRBD1. This CDR3 has 15 residues. Per germline, CDR1 SGHRS and CDR2 YFSETQ. V lost 4 bases and J lost 3; bases outside the gene matches: 7. The CDR3 loop is CASSTLGQGYTEAFF. The CDR3 DNA follows: TGCGCCAGCAGCACACTGGGACAGGGATACACTGAAGCTTTCTTT. Drawing the rest from reference TRBV5-1 and TRBJ1-1, the complete variable domain is KAGVTQTPRYLIKTRGQQVTLSCSPISGHRSVSWYQQTPGQGLQFLFEYFSETQRNKGNFPGRFSGRQFSNSRSEMNVSTLELGDSALYLCASSTLGQGYTEAFFGQGTRLTVV.